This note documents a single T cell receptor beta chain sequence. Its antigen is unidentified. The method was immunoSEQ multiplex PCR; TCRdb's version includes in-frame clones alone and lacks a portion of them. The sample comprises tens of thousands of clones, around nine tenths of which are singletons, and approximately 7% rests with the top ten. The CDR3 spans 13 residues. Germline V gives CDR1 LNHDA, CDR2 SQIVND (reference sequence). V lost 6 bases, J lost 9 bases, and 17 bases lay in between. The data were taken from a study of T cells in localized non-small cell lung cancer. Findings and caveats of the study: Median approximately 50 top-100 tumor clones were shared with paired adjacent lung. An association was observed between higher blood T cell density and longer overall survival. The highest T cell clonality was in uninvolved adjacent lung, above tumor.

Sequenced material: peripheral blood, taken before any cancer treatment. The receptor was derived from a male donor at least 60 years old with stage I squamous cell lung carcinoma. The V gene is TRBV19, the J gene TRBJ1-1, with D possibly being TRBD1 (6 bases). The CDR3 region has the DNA TGTGCCAGTAGAGACGGGGGGGCAGGGAAAGCTTTCTTT. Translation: CASRDGGAGKAFF.